This T cell receptor (beta chain) was documented in a study of cytomegalovirus exposure and HLA in healthy donors. In the study overall: In a previous analysis, 117 million unique TCR beta sequences were found from 170 million or so T cells.

The V end lost 3 bases, the J end lost 8 bases, and 13 bases lay between the germline ends. This CDR3 has 14 residues. Germline V gene sequence: CDR1 LNHNV, CDR2 YYDKDF (reference sequence). This cohort consisted of healthy bone marrow donors. PCR employed 60 Vbeta and 13 Jbeta primers. Data came from immunoSEQ multiplex PCR; TCRdb stores just in-frame clones and leaves some out. The data hold 100,000 or so clones, with approximately 60% observed a single time. Study-wide findings and caveats: Analysis was carried out at a later point, and it linked a missense DCLRE1C variant to TCR beta V- and J-gene trimming. In a later analysis, across HLA loci, associated TCR counts were highest for DRB1, lowest for HLA-C.

The sample holds a few counts of this clone. Its antigen is currently unknown. The receptor comes from a woman between 25 and 40 years old in good health and CMV-seropositive. Input material: PBMCs. This chain uses TRBV15 with TRBJ1-4; D perhaps matches TRBD1 (6 bases). CDR3 in amino acids: CATSSGGAGEKLFF. The CDR3 region has the DNA TGTGCCACCAGCAGTGGGGGCGCCGGAGAAAAACTGTTTTTT.